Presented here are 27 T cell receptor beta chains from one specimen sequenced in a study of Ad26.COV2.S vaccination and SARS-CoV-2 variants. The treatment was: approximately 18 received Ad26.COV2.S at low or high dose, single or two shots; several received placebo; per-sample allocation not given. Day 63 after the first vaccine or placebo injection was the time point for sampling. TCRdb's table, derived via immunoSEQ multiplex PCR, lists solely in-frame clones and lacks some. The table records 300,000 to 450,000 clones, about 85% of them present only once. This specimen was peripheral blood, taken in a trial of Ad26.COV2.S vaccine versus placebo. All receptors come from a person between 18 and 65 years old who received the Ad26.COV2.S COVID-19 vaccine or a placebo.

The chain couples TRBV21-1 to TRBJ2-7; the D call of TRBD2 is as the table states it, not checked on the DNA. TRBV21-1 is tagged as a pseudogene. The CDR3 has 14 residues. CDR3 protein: CASSKQKSSYEQYF. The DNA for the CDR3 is TGTGCCAGCAGCAAACAAAAGAGCTCCTACGAGCAGTACTTC.

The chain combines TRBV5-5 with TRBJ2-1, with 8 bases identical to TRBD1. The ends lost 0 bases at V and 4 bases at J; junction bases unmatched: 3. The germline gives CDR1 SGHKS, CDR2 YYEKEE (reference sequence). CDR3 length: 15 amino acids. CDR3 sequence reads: CASSLGTGKYNEQFF. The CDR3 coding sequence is TGTGCCAGCAGCTTGGGGACAGGGAAGTACAATGAGCAGTTCTTC.

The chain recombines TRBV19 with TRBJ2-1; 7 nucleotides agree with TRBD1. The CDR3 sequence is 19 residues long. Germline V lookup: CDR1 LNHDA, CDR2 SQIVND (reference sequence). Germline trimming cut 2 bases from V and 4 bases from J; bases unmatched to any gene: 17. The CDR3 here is CASSIQGVGTAHNYNEQFF. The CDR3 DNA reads TGTGCCAGTAGTATACAAGGCGTCGGGACAGCCCATAATTACAATGAGCAGTTCTTC.

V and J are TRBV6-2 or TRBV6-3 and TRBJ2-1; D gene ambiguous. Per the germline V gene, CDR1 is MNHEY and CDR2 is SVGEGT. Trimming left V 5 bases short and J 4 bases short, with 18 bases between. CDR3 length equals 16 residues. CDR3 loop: CASSRASDGSYNEQFF. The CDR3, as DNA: TGTGCCAGCAGTCGCGCATCGGACGGATCATACAATGAGCAGTTCTTC.

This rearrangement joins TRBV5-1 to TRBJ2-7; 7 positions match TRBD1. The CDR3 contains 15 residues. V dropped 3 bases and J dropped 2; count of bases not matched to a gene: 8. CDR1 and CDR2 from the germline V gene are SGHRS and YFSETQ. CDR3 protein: CASSWGSGGAYEQYF. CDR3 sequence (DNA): TGCGCCAGCAGCTGGGGGTCAGGGGGAGCCTACGAGCAGTACTTC.

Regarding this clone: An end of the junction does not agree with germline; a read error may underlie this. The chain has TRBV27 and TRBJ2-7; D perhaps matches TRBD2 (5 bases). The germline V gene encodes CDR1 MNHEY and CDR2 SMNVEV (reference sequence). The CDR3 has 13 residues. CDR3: CAGSAGESYEQYF. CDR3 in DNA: TGTGCCGGCAGTGCTGGGGAGTCCTACGAGCAGTACTTC.

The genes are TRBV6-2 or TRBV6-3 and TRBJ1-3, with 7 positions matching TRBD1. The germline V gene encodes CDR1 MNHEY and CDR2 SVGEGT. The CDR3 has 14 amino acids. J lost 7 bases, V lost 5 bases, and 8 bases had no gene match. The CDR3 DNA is TGTGCCAGCAGTCCGGGGACAGTCAAGAACACCATATATTTT. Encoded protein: CASSPGTVKNTIYF.

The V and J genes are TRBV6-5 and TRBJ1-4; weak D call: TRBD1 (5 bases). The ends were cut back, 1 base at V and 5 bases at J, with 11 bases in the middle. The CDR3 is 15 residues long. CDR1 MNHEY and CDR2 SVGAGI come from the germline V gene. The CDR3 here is CASSYFAGRNEKLFF. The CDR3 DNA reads TGTGCCAGCAGTTACTTTGCAGGGCGGAATGAAAAACTGTTTTTT.

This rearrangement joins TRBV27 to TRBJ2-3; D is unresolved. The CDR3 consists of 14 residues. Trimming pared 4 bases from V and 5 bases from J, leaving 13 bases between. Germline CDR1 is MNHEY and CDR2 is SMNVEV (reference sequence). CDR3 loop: CASSSRYGLDTQYF. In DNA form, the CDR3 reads TGTGCCAGCAGTTCAAGATACGGGTTAGATACGCAGTATTTT.

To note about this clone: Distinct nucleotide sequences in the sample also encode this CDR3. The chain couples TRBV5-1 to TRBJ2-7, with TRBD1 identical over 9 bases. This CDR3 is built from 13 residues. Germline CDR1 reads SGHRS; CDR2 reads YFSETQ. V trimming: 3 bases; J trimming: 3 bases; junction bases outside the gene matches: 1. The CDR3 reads CASSSGQGYEQYF. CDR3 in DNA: TGCGCCAGCAGCTCGGGACAGGGCTACGAGCAGTACTTC. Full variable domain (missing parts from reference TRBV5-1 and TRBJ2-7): KAGVTQTPRYLIKTRGQQVTLSCSPISGHRSVSWYQQTPGQGLQFLFEYFSETQRNKGNFPGRFSGRQFSNSRSEMNVSTLELGDSALYLCASSSGQGYEQYFGPGTRLTVT.

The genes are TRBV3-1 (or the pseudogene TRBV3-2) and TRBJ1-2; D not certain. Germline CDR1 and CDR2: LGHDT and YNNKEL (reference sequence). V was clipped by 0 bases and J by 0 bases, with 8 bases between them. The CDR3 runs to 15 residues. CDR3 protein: CASSQEWGTNYGYTF. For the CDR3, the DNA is TGTGCCAGCAGCCAAGAATGGGGAACTAACTATGGCTACACCTTC.

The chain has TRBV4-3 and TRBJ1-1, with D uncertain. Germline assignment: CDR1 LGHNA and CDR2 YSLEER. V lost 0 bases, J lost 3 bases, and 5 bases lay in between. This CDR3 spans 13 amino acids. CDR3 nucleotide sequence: TGCGCCAGCAGCCAAGAGATTTACACTGAAGCTTTCTTT. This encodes CASSQEIYTEAFF.

CDR3 in DNA: TGTGCCAGCAGTTTTGCCAGGGAGAGCTACGAGCAGTACTTC. This encodes CASSFARESYEQYF. The chain links TRBV27 to TRBJ2-7; D assignment may be TRBD1 or TRBD2 (5 bases each). The CDR3 is made up of 14 amino acids. Trimming removed 3 bases at V and 3 bases at J, with 12 bases between. Germline V gene data show CDR1 as MNHEY and CDR2 as SMNVEV (reference sequence).

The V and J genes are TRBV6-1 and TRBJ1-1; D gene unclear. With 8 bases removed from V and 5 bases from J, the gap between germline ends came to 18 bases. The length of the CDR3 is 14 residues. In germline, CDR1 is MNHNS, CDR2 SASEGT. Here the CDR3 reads CASPPRDGGTEAFF. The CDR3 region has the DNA TGTGCCAGCCCTCCACGGGATGGAGGGACTGAAGCTTTCTTT.

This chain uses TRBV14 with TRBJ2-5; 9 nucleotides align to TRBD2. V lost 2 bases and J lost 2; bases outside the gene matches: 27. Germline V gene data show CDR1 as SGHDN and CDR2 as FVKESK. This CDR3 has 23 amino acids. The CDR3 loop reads CASSQYGRYIGGRARIGQETQYF. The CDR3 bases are TGTGCCAGCAGCCAATACGGTCGGTATATCGGCGGGAGGGCCCGCATCGGGCAAGAGACCCAGTACTTC.

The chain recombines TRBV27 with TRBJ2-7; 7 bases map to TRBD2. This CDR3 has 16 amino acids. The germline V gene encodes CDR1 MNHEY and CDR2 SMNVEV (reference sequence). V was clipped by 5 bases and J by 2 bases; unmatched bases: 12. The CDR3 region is CASSPRVGLRPYEQYF. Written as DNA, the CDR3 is TGTGCCAGCAGTCCCCGTGTGGGACTACGACCCTACGAGCAGTACTTC.

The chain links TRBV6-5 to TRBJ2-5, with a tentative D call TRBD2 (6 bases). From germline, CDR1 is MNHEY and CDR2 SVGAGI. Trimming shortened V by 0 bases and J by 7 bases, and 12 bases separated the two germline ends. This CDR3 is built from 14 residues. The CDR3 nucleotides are TGTGCCAGCAGTTACTCGACGGGGGTGGGGACCCAGTACTTC. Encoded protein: CASSYSTGVGTQYF.

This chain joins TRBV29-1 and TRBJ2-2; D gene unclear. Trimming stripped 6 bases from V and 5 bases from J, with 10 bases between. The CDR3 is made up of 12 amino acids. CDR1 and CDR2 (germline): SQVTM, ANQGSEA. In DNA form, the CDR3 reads TGCAGCGTAGGGCATGAGACCGGGGAGCTGTTTTTT. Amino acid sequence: CSVGHETGELFF.

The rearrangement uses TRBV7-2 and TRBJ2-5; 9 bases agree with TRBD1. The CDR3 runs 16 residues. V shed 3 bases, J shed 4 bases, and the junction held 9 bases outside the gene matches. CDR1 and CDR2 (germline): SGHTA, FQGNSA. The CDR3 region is CASSLNGNRGPETQYF. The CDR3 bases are TGTGCCAGCAGCTTGAACGGTAACAGGGGGCCAGAGACCCAGTACTTC.

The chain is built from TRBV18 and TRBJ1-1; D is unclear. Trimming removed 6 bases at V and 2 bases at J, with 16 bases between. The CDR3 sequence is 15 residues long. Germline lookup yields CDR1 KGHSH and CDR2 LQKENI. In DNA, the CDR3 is TGTGCCAGCTCCACGCAGAGGGAATCCAACACTGAAGCTTTCTTT. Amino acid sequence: CASSTQRESNTEAFF.

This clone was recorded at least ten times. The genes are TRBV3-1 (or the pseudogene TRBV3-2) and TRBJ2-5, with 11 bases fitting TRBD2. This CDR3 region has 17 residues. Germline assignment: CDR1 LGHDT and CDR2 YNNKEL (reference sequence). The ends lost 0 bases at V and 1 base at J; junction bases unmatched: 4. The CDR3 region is CASSQDLAGGLQETQYF. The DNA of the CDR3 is TGTGCCAGCAGCCAAGATCTAGCGGGAGGTCTCCAAGAGACCCAGTACTTC.

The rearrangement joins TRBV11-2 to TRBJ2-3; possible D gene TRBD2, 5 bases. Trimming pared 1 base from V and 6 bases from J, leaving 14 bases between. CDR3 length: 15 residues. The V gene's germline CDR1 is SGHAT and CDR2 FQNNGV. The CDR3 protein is CASSLVSGVIDTQYF. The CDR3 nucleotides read TGTGCCAGCAGCTTAGTTTCCGGGGTAATTGATACGCAGTATTTT.

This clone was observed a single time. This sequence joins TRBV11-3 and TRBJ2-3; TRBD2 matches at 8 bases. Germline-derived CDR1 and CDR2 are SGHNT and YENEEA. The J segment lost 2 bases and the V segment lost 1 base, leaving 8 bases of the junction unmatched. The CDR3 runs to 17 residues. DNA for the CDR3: TGTGCCAGCAGCTTAGGGGAGTTAGCGGGACCCACAGATACGCAGTATTTT. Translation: CASSLGELAGPTDTQYF.

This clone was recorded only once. The CDR3 sequence is CASSLNPLATTGELFF. CDR3 bases: TGTGCCAGCAGCTTAAATCCGCTAGCGACGACCGGGGAGCTGTTTTTT. The chain employs TRBV7-2 and TRBJ2-2; a possible D gene is TRBD2 (6 bases). V gave up 2 bases and J gave up 5 bases, with 15 bases separating them. This CDR3 is 16 amino acids long. Germline V gene sequence: CDR1 SGHTA, CDR2 FQGNSA.

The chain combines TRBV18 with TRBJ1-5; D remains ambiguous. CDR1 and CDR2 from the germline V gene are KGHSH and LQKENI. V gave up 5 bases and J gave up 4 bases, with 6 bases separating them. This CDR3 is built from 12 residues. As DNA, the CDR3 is TGTGCCAGCTCAGCCACTAATCAGCCCCAGCATTTT. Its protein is CASSATNQPQHF.

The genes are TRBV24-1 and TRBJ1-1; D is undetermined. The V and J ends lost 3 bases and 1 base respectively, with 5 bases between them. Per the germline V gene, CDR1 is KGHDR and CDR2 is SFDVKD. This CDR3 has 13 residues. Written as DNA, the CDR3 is TGTGCCACCAGTGATCCCAGGAACACTGAAGCTTTCTTT. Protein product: CATSDPRNTEAFF.

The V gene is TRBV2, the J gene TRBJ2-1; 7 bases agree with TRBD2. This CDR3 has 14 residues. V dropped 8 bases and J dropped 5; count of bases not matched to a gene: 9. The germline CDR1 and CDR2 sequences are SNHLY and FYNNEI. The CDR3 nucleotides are TGTGCCAGCCGCGGTAGCGGGCTGAACAATGAGCAGTTCTTC. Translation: CASRGSGLNNEQFF.